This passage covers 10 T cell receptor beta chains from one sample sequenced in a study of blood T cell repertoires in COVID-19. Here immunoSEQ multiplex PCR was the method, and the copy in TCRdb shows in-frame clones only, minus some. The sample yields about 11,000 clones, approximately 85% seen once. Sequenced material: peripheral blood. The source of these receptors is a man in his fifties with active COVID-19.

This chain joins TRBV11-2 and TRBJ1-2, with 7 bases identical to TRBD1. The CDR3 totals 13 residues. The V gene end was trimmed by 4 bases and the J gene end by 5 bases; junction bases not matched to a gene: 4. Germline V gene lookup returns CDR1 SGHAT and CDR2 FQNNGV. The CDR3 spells CASSYGTEYGYTF. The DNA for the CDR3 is TGTGCCAGCAGCTACGGGACAGAATATGGCTACACCTTC. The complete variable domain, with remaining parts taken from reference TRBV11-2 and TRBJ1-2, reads EAGVAQSPRYKIIEKRQSVAFWCNPISGHATLYWYQQILGQGPKLLIQFQNNGVVDDSQLPKDRFSAERLKGVDSTLKIQPAKLEDSAVYLCASSYGTEYGYTFGSGTRLTVV.

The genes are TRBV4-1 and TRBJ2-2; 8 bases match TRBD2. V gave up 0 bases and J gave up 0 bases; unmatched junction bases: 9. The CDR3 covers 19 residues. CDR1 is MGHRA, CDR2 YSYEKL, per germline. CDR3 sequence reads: CASSQESKIAGPNTGELFF. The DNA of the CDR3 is TGCGCCAGCAGCCAAGAGAGTAAGATAGCGGGACCGAACACCGGGGAGCTGTTTTTT.

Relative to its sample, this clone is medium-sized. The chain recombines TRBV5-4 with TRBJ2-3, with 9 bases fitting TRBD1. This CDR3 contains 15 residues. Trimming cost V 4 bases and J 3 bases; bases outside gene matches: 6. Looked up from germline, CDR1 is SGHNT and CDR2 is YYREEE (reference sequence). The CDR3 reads CASSPLGTGTDTQYF. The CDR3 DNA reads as TGTGCCAGCAGCCCGCTTGGGACAGGGACAGATACGCAGTATTTT.

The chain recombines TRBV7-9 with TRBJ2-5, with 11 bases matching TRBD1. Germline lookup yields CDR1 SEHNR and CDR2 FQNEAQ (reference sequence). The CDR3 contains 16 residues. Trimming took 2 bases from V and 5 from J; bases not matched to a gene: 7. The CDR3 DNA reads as TGTGCCAGCAGCTTAACTCTTGGACAGGGGGCCGAGACCCAGTACTTC. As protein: CASSLTLGQGAETQYF.

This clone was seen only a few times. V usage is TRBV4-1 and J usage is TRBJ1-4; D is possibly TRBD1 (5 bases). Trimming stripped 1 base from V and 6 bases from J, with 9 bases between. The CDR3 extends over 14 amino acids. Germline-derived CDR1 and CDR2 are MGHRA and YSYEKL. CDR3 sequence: CASSQGAGYEKLFF. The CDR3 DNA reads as TGCGCCAGCAGCCAAGGGGCAGGGTATGAAAAACTGTTTTTT.

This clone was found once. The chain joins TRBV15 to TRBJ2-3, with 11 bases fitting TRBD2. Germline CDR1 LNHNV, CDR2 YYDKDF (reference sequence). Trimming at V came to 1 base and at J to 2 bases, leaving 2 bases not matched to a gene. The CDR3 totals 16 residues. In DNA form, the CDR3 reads TGTGCCACCAGCAGAGTACTAGCGGGAGACACAGATACGCAGTATTTT. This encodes CATSRVLAGDTDTQYF. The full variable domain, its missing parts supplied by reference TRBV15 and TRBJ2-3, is DAMVIQNPRYQVTQFGKPVTLSCSQTLNHNVMYWYQQKSSQAPKLLFHYYDKDFNNEADTPDNFQSRRPNTSFCFLDIRSPGLGDTAMYLCATSRVLAGDTDTQYFGPGTRLTVL.

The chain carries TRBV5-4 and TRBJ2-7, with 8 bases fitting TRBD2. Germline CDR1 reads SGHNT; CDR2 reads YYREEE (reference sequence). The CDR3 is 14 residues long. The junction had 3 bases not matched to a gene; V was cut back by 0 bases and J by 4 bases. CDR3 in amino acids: CASSLGLAQYEQYF. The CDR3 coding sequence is TGTGCCAGCAGCTTGGGACTAGCGCAGTACGAGCAGTACTTC.

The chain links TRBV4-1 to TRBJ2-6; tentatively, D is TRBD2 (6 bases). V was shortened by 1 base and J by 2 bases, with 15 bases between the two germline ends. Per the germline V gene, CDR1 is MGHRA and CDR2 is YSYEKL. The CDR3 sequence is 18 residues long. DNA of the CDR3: TGCGCCAGCAGCCAAGCGGAGGGCCCCTTTGCTGGGGCCAACGTCCTGACTTTC. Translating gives CASSQAEGPFAGANVLTF.

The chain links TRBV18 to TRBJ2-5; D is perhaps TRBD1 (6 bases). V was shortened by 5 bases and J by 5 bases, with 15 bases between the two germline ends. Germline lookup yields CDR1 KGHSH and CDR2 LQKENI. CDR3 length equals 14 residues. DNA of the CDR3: TGTGCCAGCTCATCAGGGGTGGGCCCGGAGACCCAGTACTTC. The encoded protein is CASSSGVGPETQYF.

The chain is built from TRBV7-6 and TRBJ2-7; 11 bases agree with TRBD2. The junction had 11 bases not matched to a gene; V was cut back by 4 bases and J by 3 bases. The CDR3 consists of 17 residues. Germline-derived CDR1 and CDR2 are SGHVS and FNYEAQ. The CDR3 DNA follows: TGTGCCAGCAGCTCCTCGGGACTAGCGGACGGGAGCTACGAGCAGTACTTC. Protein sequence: CASSSSGLADGSYEQYF. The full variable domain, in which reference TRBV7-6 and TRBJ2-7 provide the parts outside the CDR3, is GAGVSQSPRYKVTKRGQDVALRCDPISGHVSLYWYRQALGQGPEFLTYFNYEAQQDKSGLPNDRFSAERPEGSISTLTIQRTEQRDSAMYRCASSSSGLADGSYEQYFGPGTRLTVT.